This T cell receptor beta chain was identified in a study of blood T cell repertoires in COVID-19. A single count supports this clone. Assay: immunoSEQ multiplex PCR; the TCRdb copy retains only in-frame clones and omits some. The sample lists about 230,000 clones, roughly 90% seen once, with 3% to 3.5% in the top ten. The CDR3 extends over 16 amino acids. Germline V gene data show CDR1 as LNHDA and CDR2 as SQIVND (reference sequence). J was trimmed by 6 bases and V by 7 bases; bases with no gene match: 14. The material sequenced was PBMCs or T cells enriched from blood (not recorded which). The rearrangement uses TRBV19 and TRBJ2-2; 7 bases line up with TRBD1. This clonotype originated in a woman aged 45 to 65 in a cohort exposed to, infected with or recovered from COVID-19 (not recorded which). The CDR3 coding sequence is TGTGCCAGTACCGCGACAGGGACGGTCGGGGCCGGGGAGCTGTTTTTT. This codes for CASTATGTVGAGELFF.